Listed below are T cell receptor beta chains from one sample, sequenced in a study of blood T cell repertoires in COVID-19. This table comes from immunoSEQ multiplex PCR, and its TCRdb copy is limited to in-frame clones, with some not included. The sample gives around 300,000 clones, more than 80% of which show up once; 3% is in the top ten. Sample: peripheral blood. The receptors were gathered from a woman in her thirties with active or convalescent COVID-19. Both conserved end residues are part of each CDR3. The D gene is left open where the match is weak. The listing skips clone size in some rows; elsewhere it reads once, few, many or a size class.

>.|TRBV30|TRBJ1-4|few|14
CAWGNRVPNEKLFF
TGTGCCTGGGGGAACAGGGTCCCTAATGAAAAACTGTTTTTT
>.|TRBV6-6|TRBJ2-5|.|14
CASSYRHAGETQYF
TGTGCCAGCAGTTATCGGCACGCCGGGGAGACCCAGTACTTC
>.|TRBV28|TRBJ1-2|few|13
CASTRALAYGYTF
TGTGCCAGCACGAGGGCATTAGCCTATGGCTACACCTTC
>TRBD1|TRBV4-1|TRBJ1-4|.|15
CASSSRGRVENQLFF
TGCGCCAGCAGCAGTAGGGGGCGCGTTGAGAACCAACTGTTTTTT
>TRBD2|TRBV6-6|TRBJ2-5|.|16
CASTRTSGGYQETQYF
TGTGCCAGCACCAGGACTAGCGGGGGGTACCAAGAGACCCAGTACTTC
>TRBD1|TRBV7-8|TRBJ1-3|.|13
CASSLARGDTIYF
TGTGCCAGCAGCTTAGCCAGGGGGGACACCATATATTTT
>TRBD1|TRBV5-1|TRBJ2-1|.|13
CASRNRGADEQFF
TGCGCCAGCAGGAACAGGGGAGCCGATGAGCAGTTCTTC
>.|TRBV15|TRBJ1-6|.|13
CATRAGLNSPLHF
TGTGCCACCAGGGCAGGCCTCAATTCACCCCTCCACTTT
>.|TRBV27|TRBJ2-1|.|15
CASRYRVSLYNEQFF
TGTGCCAGCCGCTACAGGGTCTCCCTTTACAATGAGCAGTTCTTC
>.|TRBV11-1|TRBJ2-1|once|16
CASSLRTAAGYNEQFF
TGTGCCAGCAGCTTAAGAACGGCGGCGGGCTACAATGAGCAGTTCTTC
>.|TRBV19|TRBJ1-1|.|13
CASAVRGVTEAFF
TGTGCCAGTGCCGTCAGAGGAGTCACTGAAGCTTTCTTT
>TRBD1|TRBV9|TRBJ1-6|few|15
CASSAPGQNNSPLHF
TGTGCCAGCAGCGCCCCGGGACAGAATAATTCACCCCTCCACTTT
>TRBD2|TRBV10-1|TRBJ2-3|.|16
CASSEWASGGTDTQYF
TGCGCCAGCAGTGAGTGGGCTAGCGGGGGTACAGATACGCAGTATTTT
>.|TRBV30|TRBJ1-5|.|13
CAWSPDSNQPQHF
TGTGCCTGGAGTCCAGATAGCAATCAGCCCCAGCATTTT
>.|TRBV7-8|TRBJ2-1|.|15
CASSLEAGNYNEQFF
TGTGCCAGCAGCTTAGAGGCAGGGAACTACAATGAGCAGTTCTTC
>.|TRBV7-2|TRBJ2-1|.|15
CASSLARLRGNEQFF
TGTGCCAGCAGCTTAGCCCGCCTGCGGGGAAACGAGCAGTTCTTC
>TRBD1|TRBV2|TRBJ1-2|.|13
CASSVGQDYGYTF
TGTGCCAGCAGTGTGGGACAGGATTATGGCTACACCTTC
>.|TRBV5-1|TRBJ1-4|few|12
CASSLTAEKLFF
TGCGCCAGCAGCTTAACTGCCGAAAAACTGTTTTTT
>.|TRBV6-2/TRBV6-3|TRBJ1-5|.|15
CASSPRPGSNQPQHF
TGTGCCAGCAGCCCTAGGCCCGGGAGCAATCAGCCCCAGCATTTT
>TRBD2|TRBV6-2/TRBV6-3|TRBJ2-1|.|15
CASRPGLAEYNEQFF
TGTGCCAGCAGACCTGGACTAGCGGAGTACAATGAGCAGTTCTTC
>TRBD1|TRBV27|TRBJ1-2|.|20
CASSSLPNQGAKTNNYGYTF
TGTGCCAGCAGTTCCCTCCCTAATCAGGGGGCTAAAACCAACAACTATGGCTACACCTTC
>.|TRBV7-2|TRBJ1-4|.|14
CASSWRGGNEKLFF
TGTGCCAGCAGTTGGAGGGGCGGTAATGAAAAACTGTTTTTT
>.|TRBV27|TRBJ2-2|once|12
CASSFRTGELFF
TGTGCCAGCAGTTTCAGGACCGGGGAGCTGTTTTTT
>TRBD1|TRBV15|TRBJ1-5|once|21
CATSRDPPGQGFRLSNQPQHF
TGTGCCACCAGCAGAGATCCCCCAGGACAGGGGTTCCGCCTTAGCAATCAGCCCCAGCATTTT
>TRBD2|TRBV4-3|TRBJ2-5|.|16
CASSPGVAGTQETQYF
TGCGCCAGCAGCCCCGGGGTAGCGGGGACCCAAGAGACCCAGTACTTC
>TRBD2|TRBV9|TRBJ2-1|once|16
CASSPTSAGDYNEQFF
TGTGCCAGCAGCCCTACATCTGCGGGGGACTACAATGAGCAGTTCTTC
>.|TRBV5-1|TRBJ1-1|once|14
CASSLAGQNTEAFF
TGCGCCAGCAGCTTGGCGGGACAGAACACTGAAGCTTTCTTT
>.|TRBV19|TRBJ1-4|.|15
CASHGGLATNEKLFF
TGTGCCAGTCACGGGGGGTTGGCAACTAATGAAAAACTGTTTTTT
>.|TRBV9|TRBJ2-3|.|14
CASSVAVSTDTQYF
TGTGCCAGCAGCGTAGCGGTGAGCACAGATACGCAGTATTTT
>.|TRBV27|TRBJ2-7|.|13
CASRRDGTYEQYF
TGTGCCAGCCGGAGGGACGGAACCTACGAGCAGTACTTC
>TRBD1|TRBV19|TRBJ1-1|.|15
CASSKLGTVNTEAFF
TGTGCCAGTAGTAAGCTCGGGACAGTGAACACTGAAGCTTTCTTT
>.|TRBV29-1|TRBJ2-1|.|14
CSVWRGDSYNEQFF
TGCAGCGTTTGGCGGGGTGACTCCTACAATGAGCAGTTCTTC
>TRBD2|TRBV5-1|TRBJ2-7|.|14
CASSGGGPGYEQYF
TGCGCCAGCAGCGGCGGGGGGCCGGGGTACGAGCAGTACTTC
>.|TRBV4-3|TRBJ1-6|once|16
CASSQDYGGFNSPLHF
TGCGCCAGCAGCCAAGATTACGGGGGGTTTAATTCACCCCTCCACTTT
>TRBD1|TRBV7-8|TRBJ1-1|.|14
CASSPTTGASGAFF
TGTGCCAGCAGCCCCACCACAGGGGCCTCGGGGGCTTTCTTT
>TRBD1|TRBV30|TRBJ2-7|.|13
CAWSVVRTGARYF
TGTGCCTGGAGTGTTGTCCGGACAGGGGCTCGGTACTTC
>TRBD1|TRBV7-2|TRBJ2-7|.|14
CASSLVGTGVEQYF
TGTGCCAGCAGCTTAGTTGGGACAGGGGTCGAGCAGTACTTC
>TRBD2|TRBV4-3|TRBJ2-1|.|18
CASSQDRAGEFFYNEQFF
TGCGCCAGCAGCCAAGACCGAGCGGGGGAATTCTTCTACAATGAGCAGTTCTTC
>.|TRBV18|TRBJ1-3|.|15
CASSRGASSGNTIYF
TGTGCCAGCTCCCGGGGGGCGAGCTCTGGAAACACCATATATTTT
>TRBD1|TRBV28|TRBJ1-2|.|15
CASSDGQGGVYGYTF
TGTGCCAGCAGTGACGGACAGGGTGGGGTCTATGGCTACACCTTC
>TRBD1|TRBV30|TRBJ1-1|once|13
CAWTLGQAREAFF
TGTGCCTGGACCTTAGGACAGGCGCGAGAAGCTTTCTTT
>.|TRBV5-1|TRBJ2-6|.|15
CASSLLSPGANVLTF
TGCGCCAGCAGCTTGCTTAGCCCTGGGGCCAACGTCCTGACTTTC
>TRBD1|TRBV30|TRBJ1-3|few|16
CAWRLTGGSSGNTIYF
TGTGCCTGGAGGTTAACAGGGGGGAGCTCTGGAAACACCATATATTTT
>TRBD2|TRBV7-2|TRBJ2-1|.|17
CASSLARLASSYNEQFF
TGTGCCAGCAGCTTAGCGCGACTAGCGAGCTCCTACAATGAGCAGTTCTTC
>.|TRBV3-1/TRBV3-2|TRBJ1-1|once|13
CASSQALRAAAFF
TGTGCCAGCAGCCAAGCACTCAGGGCAGCAGCTTTCTTT